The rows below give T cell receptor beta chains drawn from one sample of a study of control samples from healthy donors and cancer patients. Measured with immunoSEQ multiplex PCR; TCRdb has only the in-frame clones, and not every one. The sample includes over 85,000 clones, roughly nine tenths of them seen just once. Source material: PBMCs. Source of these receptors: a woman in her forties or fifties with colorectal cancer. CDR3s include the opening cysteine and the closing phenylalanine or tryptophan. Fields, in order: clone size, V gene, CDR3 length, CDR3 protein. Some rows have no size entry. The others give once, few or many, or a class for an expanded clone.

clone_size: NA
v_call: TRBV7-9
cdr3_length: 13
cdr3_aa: CASSPQGGYGYTF

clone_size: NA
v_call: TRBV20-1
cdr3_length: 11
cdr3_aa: CSATSEVLQFF

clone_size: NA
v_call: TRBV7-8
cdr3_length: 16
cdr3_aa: CASSSASSSYNSPLHF

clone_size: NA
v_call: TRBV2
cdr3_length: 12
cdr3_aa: CASSEGPLTQYF

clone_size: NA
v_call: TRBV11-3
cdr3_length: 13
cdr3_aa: CASSRTANTEAFF

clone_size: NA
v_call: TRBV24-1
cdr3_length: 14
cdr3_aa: CATAGKTGGETQYF

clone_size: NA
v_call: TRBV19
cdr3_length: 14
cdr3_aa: CASGTGLAKNIQYF

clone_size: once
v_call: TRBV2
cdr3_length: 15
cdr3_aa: CASRRQGMRADTQYF

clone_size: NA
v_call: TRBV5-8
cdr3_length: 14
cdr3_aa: CASSLGAGNTEAFF

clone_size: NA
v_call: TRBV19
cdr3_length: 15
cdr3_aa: CASSSRQGARNEQFF

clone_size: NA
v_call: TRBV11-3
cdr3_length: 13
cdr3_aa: CASSPGRYNEQFF

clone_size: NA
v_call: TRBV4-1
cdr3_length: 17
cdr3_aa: CASSQVPSGGPLSEQFF

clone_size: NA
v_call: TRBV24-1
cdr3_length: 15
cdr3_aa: CATSSGVRSYNEQFF

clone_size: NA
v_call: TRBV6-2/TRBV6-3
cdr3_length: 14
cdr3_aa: CASSLGQGKQPQHF

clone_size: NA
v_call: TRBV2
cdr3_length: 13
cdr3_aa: CASRADRNTEAFF

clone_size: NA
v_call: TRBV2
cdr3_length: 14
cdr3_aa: CASARDIFTGELFF

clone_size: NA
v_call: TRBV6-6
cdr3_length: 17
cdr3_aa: CASSPPLGLAGKNEQFF

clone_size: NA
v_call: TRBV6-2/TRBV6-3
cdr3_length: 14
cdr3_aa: CASSYLLGEETQYF

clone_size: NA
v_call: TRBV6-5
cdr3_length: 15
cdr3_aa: CASRLTGTSNQPQHF

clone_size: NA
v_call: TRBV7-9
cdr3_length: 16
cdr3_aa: CASSPGTGGRTDEQFF

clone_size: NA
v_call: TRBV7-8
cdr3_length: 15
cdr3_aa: CASSLGSSINYGYTF

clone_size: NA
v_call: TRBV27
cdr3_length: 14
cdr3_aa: CASSLNRDNQPQHF

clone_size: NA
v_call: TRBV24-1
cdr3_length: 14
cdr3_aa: CATSGTGRGETQYF

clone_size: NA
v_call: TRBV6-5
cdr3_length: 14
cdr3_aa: CASSYSGGRYGYTF

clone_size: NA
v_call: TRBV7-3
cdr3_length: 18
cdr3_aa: CASSLTETSGGQADTQYF

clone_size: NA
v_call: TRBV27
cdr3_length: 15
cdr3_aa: CASSLRGSRADTQYF

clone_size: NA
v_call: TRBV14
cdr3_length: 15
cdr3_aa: CASSAAGTGNQPQHF

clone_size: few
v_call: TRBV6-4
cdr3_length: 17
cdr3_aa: CASSCRDKEGAREKLFF

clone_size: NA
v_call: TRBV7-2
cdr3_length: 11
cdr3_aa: CASSLINIQYF

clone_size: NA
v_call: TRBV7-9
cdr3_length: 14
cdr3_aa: CASSRQGWNEKLFF

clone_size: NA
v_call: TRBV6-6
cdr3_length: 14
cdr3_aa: CASSYRGSNQPQHF

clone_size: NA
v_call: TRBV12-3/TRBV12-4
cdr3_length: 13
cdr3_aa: CASSLWDRAGYTF

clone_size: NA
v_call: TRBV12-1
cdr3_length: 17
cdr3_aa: CSSSVGQGNYSNQPQHF

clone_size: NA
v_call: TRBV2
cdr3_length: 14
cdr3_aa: CASRGDGSNQPQHF

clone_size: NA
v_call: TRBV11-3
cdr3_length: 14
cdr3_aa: CASSLGQRTDTQYF

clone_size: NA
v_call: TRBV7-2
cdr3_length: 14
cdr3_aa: CASSLAGTGSGYTF